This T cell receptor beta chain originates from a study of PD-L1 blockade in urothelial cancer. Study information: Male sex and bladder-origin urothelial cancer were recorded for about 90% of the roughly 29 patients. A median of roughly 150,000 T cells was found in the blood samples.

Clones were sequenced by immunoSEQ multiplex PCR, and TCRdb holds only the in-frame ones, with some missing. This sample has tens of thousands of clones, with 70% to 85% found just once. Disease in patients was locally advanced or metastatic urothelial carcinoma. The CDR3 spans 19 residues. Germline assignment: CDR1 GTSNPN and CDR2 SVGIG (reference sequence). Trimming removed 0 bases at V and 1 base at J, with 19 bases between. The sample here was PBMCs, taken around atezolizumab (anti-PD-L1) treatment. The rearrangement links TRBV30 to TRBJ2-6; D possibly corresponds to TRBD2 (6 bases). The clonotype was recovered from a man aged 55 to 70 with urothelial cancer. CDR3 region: CAWSVLFLDSGSGANVLTF. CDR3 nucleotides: TGTGCCTGGAGTGTACTCTTCCTGGATAGCGGTTCTGGGGCCAACGTCCTGACTTTC.